This T cell receptor beta chain was sequenced for a study of neurological immune-mediated disorders. Broader study findings: CDR3 amino acid sequences found in expanded clones were never shared across subjects, suggesting private repertoires in all groups.

The cDNA was generated by 5'RACE with 10-nucleotide random UMIs. Via MiXCR, TCRdb re-called the 5' RACE reads, giving one row per CDR3 protein. The table has some 47,000 distinct CDR3 sequences, approximately 15% seen once; the top ten hold approximately 4%. There are many counts of this clonotype. Its antigen is unidentified. V was clipped by 1 base and J by 6 bases; unmatched bases: 0. Germline CDR1 and CDR2: SGHVS and FNYEAQ. The CDR3 has 12 residues. It was from 2 million PBMCs stored at -80 C that the unsorted libraries were obtained. This sequence joins TRBV7-6 and TRBJ2-7; the match to TRBD1 covers 7 bases. The sequencing sample was made of PBMCs. The TCR was taken from a man aged 55 to 70 in good health. DNA for the CDR3: TGTGCCAGCAGCTTAGGGACAGGCGAGCAGTACTTC. This gives the protein CASSLGTGEQYF. The full variable domain, with the rest looked up from reference TRBV7-6 and TRBJ2-7, is GAGVSQSPRYKVTKRGQDVALRCDPISGHVSLYWYRQALGQGPEFLTYFNYEAQQDKSGLPNDRFSAERPEGSISTLTIQRTEQRDSAMYRCASSLGTGEQYFGPGTRLTVT.